These 32 T cell receptor beta chains came from one sample sequenced in a study of beta chain features in type 1 diabetes. Findings and caveats of the study: For Type 1 diabetes patients, all four CD4+ subsets carried TCRB CDR3s that were moderately but significantly shorter.

Expressed TCRB transcripts were sequenced, since all the RNA that had been isolated was reverse transcribed. Clones were sequenced by immunoSEQ multiplex PCR, and TCRdb holds only the in-frame ones, with some missing. The sample shows some 660,000 clones, about an eighth of them seen only once. No antigen has been assigned to these receptors. The material sequenced was naive CD4+ T cells from blood. The receptor source for this set is a man between 18 and 29 years old with type 1 diabetes.

This clone was seen a few times. V is TRBV7-2 and J is TRBJ2-5, with TRBD1 identical over 8 bases. Per the germline V gene, CDR1 is SGHTA and CDR2 is FQGNSA. The length of the CDR3 is 15 residues. Trimming cost V 3 bases and J 4 bases; bases outside gene matches: 7. The CDR3 nucleotides read TGTGCCAGCAGCTTCTCAGGACAGGGAACAGAGACCCAGTACTTC. Protein: CASSFSGQGTETQYF.

Remarks on this clone: The junction and the germline gene differ at one end; a read error may be behind it. CDR3 protein: CASRRSRGQNSGELFF. The CDR3 DNA reads as TGTGCCAGCAGGCGATCTCGGGGGCAGAACTCCGGGGAGCTGTTTTTT. The chain carries TRBV7-3 and TRBJ2-2, with D possibly being TRBD1 or TRBD2 (6 bases each). This CDR3 is 16 amino acids long. The germline gives CDR1 SGHTA, CDR2 FQGTGA.

This clone was seen a handful of times. The rearrangement uses TRBV6-5 and TRBJ2-2; 7 bases line up with TRBD1. Germline V CDR1 and CDR2: MNHEY, SVGAGI. This CDR3 has 15 residues. V trimming: 8 bases; J trimming: 6 bases; junction bases outside the gene matches: 12. CDR3 in DNA: TGTGCCAGCTCTGATACAGGGGTGGGGCCCGGGGAGCTGTTTTTT. Residues: CASSDTGVGPGELFF.

This clone was seen only a few times. The chain is built from TRBV5-1 and TRBJ1-5, with unresolved D. The CDR3 contains 15 residues. Germline lookup yields CDR1 SGHRS and CDR2 YFSETQ. Trimming removed 0 bases at V and 2 bases at J, with 9 bases between. The CDR3 DNA sequence: TGCGCCAGCAGCTTGGTGGCGGGAGGCAATCAGCCCCAGCATTTT. Protein product: CASSLVAGGNQPQHF. Complete variable domain (other parts from reference TRBV5-1 and TRBJ1-5): KAGVTQTPRYLIKTRGQQVTLSCSPISGHRSVSWYQQTPGQGLQFLFEYFSETQRNKGNFPGRFSGRQFSNSRSEMNVSTLELGDSALYLCASSLVAGGNQPQHFGDGTRLSIL.

This clone was detected only a few times. The chain is built from TRBV5-1 and TRBJ2-7; 10 positions match TRBD2. This CDR3 comprises 14 residues. The trim removed 0 bases at V and 5 bases at J, leaving 2 bases unmatched. CDR1 SGHRS and CDR2 YFSETQ come from the germline V gene. The CDR3 region is CASSLGGTSDEQYF. CDR3 nucleotides: TGCGCCAGCAGCTTGGGAGGGACTAGCGACGAGCAGTACTTC.

This clone showed up just a few times. The genes are TRBV4-1 and TRBJ1-1; unclear D gene. Trimming pared 5 bases from V and 1 base from J, leaving 17 bases between. Germline values: CDR1 MGHRA, CDR2 YSYEKL. The CDR3 has 16 amino acids. The CDR3 DNA sequence: TGCGCCAGCAGCGGTAACTTTAGGTCCACGAACACTGAAGCTTTCTTT. The encoded protein is CASSGNFRSTNTEAFF.

The chain couples TRBV28 to TRBJ1-2; D remains ambiguous. CDR1 is MDHEN and CDR2 is SYDVKM in the germline V gene. The CDR3 has 13 residues. Trimming shortened V by 6 bases and J by 2 bases, and 10 bases separated the two germline ends. The CDR3, as DNA: TGTGCCAGCAGCCTCGTAGGGAACTATGGCTACACCTTC. Residues: CASSLVGNYGYTF.

Only a few counts were recorded for this clone. V usage is TRBV7-9 and J usage is TRBJ2-1; D gene ambiguous. The length of the CDR3 is 11 residues. Germline V CDR1 and CDR2: SEHNR, FQNEAQ (reference sequence). Trimming cost V 5 bases and J 10 bases, with 9 bases left between them. CDR3 nucleotide sequence: TGTGCCAGCAGCCCCGGAACCGAGCAGTTCTTC. Amino acid sequence: CASSPGTEQFF.

The V call is TRBV4-3, the J call TRBJ2-3; TRBD2 matches at 15 bases. The germline V gene has CDR1 LGHNA and CDR2 YSLEER. There are 16 residues in the CDR3. V lost 0 bases and J lost 9; bases outside the gene matches: 4. The CDR3 here is CASSQEGLAGGGTQYF. The CDR3 DNA is TGCGCCAGCAGCCAAGAGGGACTAGCGGGGGGCGGGACGCAGTATTTT.

This clone showed up just a few times. The V call is TRBV30, the J call TRBJ2-3; 8 positions agree with TRBD2. The length of the CDR3 is 13 residues. Trimming removed 5 bases from V and 6 bases from J; junction bases left unmatched: 7. Germline assignment: CDR1 GTSNPN and CDR2 SVGIG (reference sequence). The CDR3 sequence: CAWGQRELDTQYF. The CDR3 DNA follows: TGTGCCTGGGGTCAGCGGGAGCTTGATACGCAGTATTTT.

V usage is TRBV7-9 and J usage is TRBJ2-1, with 7 bases matching TRBD2. With V trimmed by 5 bases and J by 5 bases, 6 bases remained unmatched. This CDR3 contains 14 residues. From germline, CDR1 is SEHNR and CDR2 FQNEAQ (reference sequence). For the CDR3, the DNA is TGTGCCAGCAGCAACCTAGCGGTCGACAATGAGCAGTTCTTC. Translated: CASSNLAVDNEQFF.

The rearrangement uses TRBV7-2 and TRBJ1-2; D gene uncertain. Trimming removed 5 bases from V and 3 bases from J, with 7 bases in between. This CDR3 has 12 residues. Germline CDR1 reads SGHTA; CDR2 reads FQGNSA. The DNA for the CDR3 is TGTGCCAGCAGCGGGCAGCACTATGGCTACACCTTC. Its translation: CASSGQHYGYTF.

This clone was recorded a few times. The chain has TRBV29-1 and TRBJ1-4; D gene uncertain. V was clipped by 7 bases and J by 8 bases, with 17 bases between them. Looked up from germline, CDR1 is SQVTM and CDR2 is ANQGSEA. This CDR3 contains 13 residues. CDR3 in amino acids: CSAVLQDGEKLFF. In nucleotides, the CDR3 is TGCAGCGCTGTACTTCAGGACGGCGAAAAACTGTTTTTT. Variable domain in full (rest from reference TRBV29-1 and TRBJ1-4): SAVISQKPSRDICQRGTSLTIQCQVDSQVTMMFWYRQQPGQSLTLIATANQGSEATYESGFVIDKFPISRPNLTFSTLTVSNMSPEDSSIYLCSAVLQDGEKLFFGSGTQLSVL.

This clone has more than one count but fewer than ten. This rearrangement joins TRBV27 to TRBJ2-7; D perhaps matches TRBD1 (6 bases). The CDR3 has 15 residues. Germline CDR1 is MNHEY and CDR2 is SMNVEV (reference sequence). Trimming shortened V by 5 bases and J by 2 bases, and 16 bases separated the two germline ends. CDR3 region: CASSHGQRTTYEQYF. CDR3 in DNA: TGTGCCAGCAGTCACGGACAGAGGACCACCTACGAGCAGTACTTC.

This rearrangement joins TRBV11-2 to TRBJ1-5; D might be TRBD1 (6 bases). This CDR3 is 13 amino acids long. V was trimmed by 5 bases and J by 6 bases, leaving 11 bases between them. Germline CDR1 and CDR2: SGHAT and FQNNGV. Written as DNA, the CDR3 is TGTGCCAGCAGCGACGGCAGGGGTCAGCCCCAGCATTTT. As protein: CASSDGRGQPQHF.

This clone was observed a handful of times. J is TRBJ2-2 and V is TRBV15; 8 positions agree with TRBD1. Germline values: CDR1 LNHNV, CDR2 YYDKDF (reference sequence). The CDR3 covers 15 residues. The junction had 4 bases not matched to a gene; V was cut back by 3 bases and J by 4 bases. Here the CDR3 reads CATSRTGEPTGELFF. CDR3 in DNA: TGTGCCACCAGCAGGACAGGGGAGCCCACCGGGGAGCTGTTTTTT.

Only a few counts were recorded for this clone. The rearrangement uses TRBV7-6 and TRBJ1-4, with a weak D call TRBD1 (5 bases). CDR1 and CDR2 from the germline V gene are SGHVS and FNYEAQ. CDR3 length: 15 amino acids. V dropped 1 base and J dropped 8 bases, with 14 bases sitting between them. The CDR3 is CASSLGGTFKEKLFF. The CDR3, as DNA: TGTGCCAGCAGCTTAGGGGGGACCTTTAAAGAAAAACTGTTTTTT.

This clone occurred a few times. The gene calls are TRBV19 and TRBJ2-5, with D possibly TRBD2 on 5 matching bases. The CDR3 loop spans 14 amino acids. The V end lost 2 bases, the J end lost 8 bases, and 15 bases lay between the germline ends. Per the germline V gene, CDR1 is LNHDA and CDR2 is SQIVND (reference sequence). Here the CDR3 DNA reads TGTGCCAGTAGTATACCCGGGCTTACGGGAACCCAGTACTTC. Its translation is CASSIPGLTGTQYF. Variable domain in full (rest from reference TRBV19 and TRBJ2-5): DGGITQSPKYLFRKEGQNVTLSCEQNLNHDAMYWYRQDPGQGLRLIYYSQIVNDFQKGDIAEGYSVSREKKESFPLTVTSAQKNPTAFYLCASSIPGLTGTQYFGPGTRLLVL.

The chain couples TRBV27 to TRBJ2-6; D is unclear. CDR3 length: 17 amino acids. Trimming removed 6 bases at V and 0 bases at J, with 15 bases between. The V gene's germline CDR1 is MNHEY and CDR2 SMNVEV (reference sequence). The CDR3 sequence is CASSSALHSSGANVLTF. DNA of the CDR3: TGTGCCAGCAGCAGTGCCTTACACTCCTCTGGGGCCAACGTCCTGACTTTC.

The gene calls are TRBV10-3 and TRBJ1-2, with D unresolved. Trimming stripped 0 bases from V and 5 bases from J, with 7 bases between. Germline-derived CDR1 and CDR2 are ENHRY and SYGVKD. The CDR3 loop spans 13 amino acids. The DNA for the CDR3 is TGTGCCATCAGTGAGTCACAGTCTTATGGCTACACCTTC. Its translation: CAISESQSYGYTF.

The rearrangement uses TRBV5-1 and TRBJ1-4, with D tentatively TRBD1 (5 bases). The V gene's germline CDR1 is SGHRS and CDR2 YFSETQ. This CDR3 is 14 amino acids long. The V end lost 5 bases, the J end lost 7 bases, and 15 bases lay between the germline ends. CDR3 protein: CASSVSAGGEKLFF. In nucleotides, the CDR3 is TGCGCCAGCAGTGTCTCCGCCGGGGGTGAAAAACTGTTTTTT. The entire variable domain, with the rest obtained from reference TRBV5-1 and TRBJ1-4, is as follows: KAGVTQTPRYLIKTRGQQVTLSCSPISGHRSVSWYQQTPGQGLQFLFEYFSETQRNKGNFPGRFSGRQFSNSRSEMNVSTLELGDSALYLCASSVSAGGEKLFFGSGTQLSVL.

A few counts support this clone. The chain recombines TRBV4-1 with TRBJ2-7; D possibly corresponds to TRBD2 (6 bases). Trimming stripped 5 bases from V and 8 bases from J, with 22 bases between. The CDR3 has 15 residues. CDR1 MGHRA and CDR2 YSYEKL come from the germline V gene. Here the CDR3 DNA reads TGCGCCAGCAGCACGGGACTGGTCCCTGTTTTACAGCAGTACTTC. As protein: CASSTGLVPVLQQYF.

This clone was observed a handful of times. The chain uses TRBV5-6 and TRBJ2-7, with D perhaps assigned TRBD1 or TRBD2 (5 bases each). The length of the CDR3 is 18 residues. V was shortened by 7 bases and J by 1 base, with 27 bases between the two germline ends. Germline V gene lookup returns CDR1 SGHDT and CDR2 YYEEEE. CDR3 sequence: CASGLTGGFTVGSYEQYF. CDR3 nucleotides: TGTGCCAGCGGATTGACTGGGGGATTTACAGTTGGGTCCTACGAGCAGTACTTC.

The gene calls are TRBV19 and TRBJ2-5; TRBD2 agrees at 8 bases. The CDR3 is made up of 16 amino acids. The V and J ends lost 3 bases and 2 bases, in that order; junction bases with no gene match: 8. CDR1 and CDR2 (germline): LNHDA, SQIVND (reference sequence). The CDR3, as DNA: TGTGCCAGTAGTATCGGTAGCGGGGCCCCTCAAGAGACCCAGTACTTC. Encoded protein: CASSIGSGAPQETQYF. The variable domain in full, completed from reference TRBV19 and TRBJ2-5, reads DGGITQSPKYLFRKEGQNVTLSCEQNLNHDAMYWYRQDPGQGLRLIYYSQIVNDFQKGDIAEGYSVSREKKESFPLTVTSAQKNPTAFYLCASSIGSGAPQETQYFGPGTRLLVL.

This clone was found a few times. This chain joins TRBV19 and TRBJ2-6, with D unclear. The V end lost 3 bases, the J end lost 0 bases, and 9 bases lay between the germline ends. The germline CDR1 and CDR2 sequences are LNHDA and SQIVND (reference sequence). The CDR3 loop spans 16 amino acids. The CDR3 DNA sequence: TGTGCCAGTAGTATCATAACGACCTCTGGGGCCAACGTCCTGACTTTC. This gives the protein CASSIITTSGANVLTF.

This clone was found a few times. This sample includes further DNA sequences coding for the same CDR3. This chain joins TRBV29-1 and TRBJ2-6; D is unclear. This CDR3 has 13 amino acids. V was pared by 4 bases and J by 0 bases, with 4 bases between. CDR1 and CDR2 (germline): SQVTM, ANQGSEA. CDR3 protein: CSVVTSGANVLTF. The DNA of the CDR3 is TGCAGCGTTGTTACCTCTGGGGCCAACGTCCTGACTTTC.

Points on this clone: Distinct nucleotide sequences in the sample also encode this CDR3. The rearrangement links TRBV7-2 to TRBJ1-1; possible D gene TRBD1, 5 bases. The germline V gene encodes CDR1 SGHTA and CDR2 FQGNSA. The V end was cut by 5 bases, the J end by 1 base, with 8 bases between. The CDR3 extends over 13 amino acids. The CDR3 DNA follows: TGTGCCAGCAGCCTCACAGGGAACACTGAAGCTTTCTTT. This sequence encodes CASSLTGNTEAFF.

The chain recombines TRBV11-2 with TRBJ2-7, with a tentative D call TRBD1 (6 bases). CDR1 is SGHAT, CDR2 FQNNGV, per germline. V lost 4 bases to trimming and J lost 2 bases, with 12 bases between them. The CDR3 sequence is 14 residues long. CDR3 loop: CASSSRTETYEQYF. The CDR3 bases are TGTGCCAGCAGCTCCCGGACAGAGACCTACGAGCAGTACTTC.

The gene calls are TRBV18 and TRBJ2-1, with 8 positions matching TRBD1. Germline trimming cut 3 bases from V and 8 bases from J; bases unmatched to any gene: 6. CDR3 length: 14 amino acids. Germline CDR1 reads KGHSH; CDR2 reads LQKENI. CDR3: CASSPGDRGYEQFF. Written as DNA, the CDR3 is TGTGCCAGCTCACCGGGTGACAGGGGTTATGAGCAGTTCTTC.

This clone was detected only once. Relative to the germline gene, one junction end is altered; a read error may explain this. The V gene is TRBV6-6, the J gene TRBJ2-7; D gene uncertain. Per the germline V gene, CDR1 is MNHNY and CDR2 is SVGAGI (reference sequence). The length of the CDR3 is 14 residues. Here the CDR3 reads CAGSVAAPSYEQYF. The CDR3 bases are TGTGCCGGCAGCGTCGCGGCTCCATCCTACGAGCAGTACTTC.

This clone was found a few times. The rearrangement links TRBV6-5 to TRBJ2-7, with 11 bases that match TRBD1. The J segment lost 2 bases and the V segment lost 5 bases, leaving 5 bases of the junction unmatched. Germline V gives CDR1 MNHEY, CDR2 SVGAGI. The CDR3 has 15 amino acids. The CDR3, as DNA: TGTGCCAGCAGTGCCCGGGACAGGGGGACCTACGAGCAGTACTTC. Its protein is CASSARDRGTYEQYF.

The chain links TRBV23-1 to TRBJ2-5, with TRBD2 as a possible D gene (7 bases). TRBV23-1 is placed among ORFs of uncertain function. Trimming removed 4 bases at V and 1 base at J, with 22 bases between. The length of the CDR3 is 18 residues. The CDR3 protein is CASSPRGADMWGQETQYF. For the CDR3, the DNA is TGCGCCAGCAGTCCCCGGGGGGCCGATATGTGGGGCCAAGAGACCCAGTACTTC.